These 14 T cell receptor beta chains were sequenced from one sample in a study of T cell responses to AZD1222 COVID-19 vaccine. Profiling relied on immunoSEQ multiplex PCR, and the TCRdb table lists in-frame clones only, not all of them. The table includes about 100,000 clones, around 90% detected once. The material sequenced was peripheral blood, taken on day 0 of AZD1222 vaccination. All receptors come from an adult in good health.

The gene calls are TRBV19 and TRBJ1-2; D is unclear. The germline V and J ends were trimmed by 2 bases and 2 bases, with 6 bases remaining between them. The germline CDR1 and CDR2 sequences are LNHDA and SQIVND (reference sequence). The CDR3 loop spans 13 amino acids. The DNA of the CDR3 is TGTGCCAGTAGTATACTGACCAACTATGGCTACACCTTC. As protein: CASSILTNYGYTF.

CDR3 amino acids: CASSVTGGNTIYF. In DNA, the CDR3 is TGTGCCAGCAGCGTTACAGGGGGAAACACCATATATTTT. The genes are TRBV9 and TRBJ1-3; a possible D gene is TRBD1 (6 bases). The CDR3 covers 13 residues. CDR1 and CDR2 (germline): SGDLS, YYNGEE. Trimming shortened V by 2 bases and J by 4 bases, and 7 bases separated the two germline ends.

This chain connects TRBV2 to TRBJ2-1; no clear D gene. Trimming cost V 2 bases and J 9 bases, with 5 bases left between them. Germline assignment: CDR1 SNHLY and CDR2 FYNNEI. The CDR3 is made up of 11 amino acids. The chain's CDR3 is CASSEKFEQFF. DNA for the CDR3: TGTGCCAGCAGTGAAAAATTTGAGCAGTTCTTC.

The rearrangement uses TRBV29-1 and TRBJ2-5; maybe TRBD2 (5 bases). CDR3 size: 14 residues. Looked up from germline, CDR1 is SQVTM and CDR2 is ANQGSEA. V was clipped by 4 bases and J by 5 bases, with 17 bases between them. The CDR3 sequence: CSVGRRLGEETQYF. CDR3 nucleotides: TGCAGCGTTGGGCGCAGACTGGGAGAGGAGACCCAGTACTTC.

CDR3 sequence reads: CASTPLGQMSNQPQHF. DNA for the CDR3: TGTGCCAGTACCCCTTTAGGGCAGATGAGCAATCAGCCCCAGCATTTT. The rearrangement links TRBV19 to TRBJ1-5; unclear D gene. Germline values: CDR1 LNHDA, CDR2 SQIVND (reference sequence). Trimming took 7 bases from V and 1 from J, leaving 17 bases between them. The CDR3 spans 16 residues.

This chain links TRBV6-5 with TRBJ2-7; D not resolved. The V and J ends lost 4 bases and 0 bases respectively, with 13 bases between them. Germline V gives CDR1 MNHEY, CDR2 SVGAGI. The CDR3 contains 15 residues. CDR3 DNA: TGTGCCAGCAGTTCCGGGTCGCTCCCCTCCTACGAGCAGTACTTC. Translating gives CASSSGSLPSYEQYF.

This chain joins TRBV11-3 and TRBJ2-5; tentative D call: TRBD2 (5 bases). V lost 3 bases and J lost 5, with 16 bases in between. Germline assignment: CDR1 SGHNT and CDR2 YENEEA. The length of the CDR3 is 15 residues. This chain's CDR3 is CASSFGGLVWETQYF. DNA of the CDR3: TGTGCCAGCAGCTTCGGCGGGTTGGTATGGGAGACCCAGTACTTC.

The V call is TRBV9, the J call TRBJ2-1, with 9 bases matching TRBD2. Trimming cost V 0 bases and J 8 bases; bases outside gene matches: 6. This CDR3 spans 15 amino acids. Germline V CDR1 and CDR2: SGDLS, YYNGEE. This CDR3 reads CASSVARLAGHEQFF. The CDR3 coding sequence is TGTGCCAGCAGCGTAGCACGCCTAGCGGGGCATGAGCAGTTCTTC.

V usage is TRBV24-1 and J usage is TRBJ2-2; 9 positions match TRBD1. The CDR3 has 15 residues. With V trimmed by 1 base and J by 7 bases, 3 bases remained unmatched. The germline gives CDR1 KGHDR, CDR2 SFDVKD. CDR3 sequence (DNA): TGTGCCACCAGTGATTTAACAGGGGGCGGCGGGGAGCTGTTTTTT. It codes for CATSDLTGGGGELFF.

This sequence joins TRBV2 and TRBJ2-7; weak D call: TRBD1 (5 bases). The CDR3 runs 12 residues. Deletions cut 11 bases from V and 4 bases from J, with 15 bases between. Per the germline V gene, CDR1 is SNHLY and CDR2 is FYNNEI. In DNA, the CDR3 is TGTGCCTGCTCAGGGTTGGGGTACGAGCAGTACTTC. This sequence encodes CACSGLGYEQYF.

The CDR3 sequence: CASSQALSGGLAGQETQYF. Written as DNA, the CDR3 is TGCGCCAGCAGCCAAGCCCTCTCCGGGGGACTAGCGGGACAAGAGACCCAGTACTTC. The rearrangement links TRBV4-3 to TRBJ2-5, with TRBD2 matching over 13 bases. This CDR3 has 19 amino acids. V was clipped by 1 base and J by 2 bases; unmatched bases: 10. In germline, CDR1 is LGHNA, CDR2 YSLEER.

This clone was seen more than once but under ten times. CDR3 loop: CASSFTQETQYF. DNA of the CDR3: TGTGCCAGCAGCTTTACACAAGAGACCCAGTACTTC. The chain links TRBV11-3 to TRBJ2-5, with no clear D. Trimming stripped 3 bases from V and 2 bases from J, with 4 bases between. In germline, CDR1 is SGHNT, CDR2 YENEEA. This CDR3 has 12 residues.

The chain recombines TRBV19 with TRBJ2-1; 15 nucleotides match TRBD2. The J segment lost 4 bases and the V segment lost 8 bases, leaving 12 bases of the junction unmatched. This CDR3 is built from 18 residues. Germline CDR1 and CDR2: LNHDA and SQIVND (reference sequence). The CDR3 here is CASVGLAGGSALYNEQFF. Written as DNA, the CDR3 is TGTGCCAGTGTCGGACTAGCGGGAGGGTCTGCCCTTTACAATGAGCAGTTCTTC. Full variable domain (rest looked up from reference TRBV19 and TRBJ2-1): DGGITQSPKYLFRKEGQNVTLSCEQNLNHDAMYWYRQDPGQGLRLIYYSQIVNDFQKGDIAEGYSVSREKKESFPLTVTSAQKNPTAFYLCASVGLAGGSALYNEQFFGPGTRLTVL.

The V gene is TRBV30, the J gene TRBJ2-7; D not certain. Germline assignment: CDR1 GTSNPN and CDR2 SVGIG (reference sequence). The CDR3 totals 13 residues. V was trimmed by 0 bases and J by 6 bases, leaving 12 bases between them. The CDR3 here is CAWSVMGPGEQYF. DNA of the CDR3: TGTGCCTGGAGTGTTATGGGCCCGGGCGAGCAGTACTTC.